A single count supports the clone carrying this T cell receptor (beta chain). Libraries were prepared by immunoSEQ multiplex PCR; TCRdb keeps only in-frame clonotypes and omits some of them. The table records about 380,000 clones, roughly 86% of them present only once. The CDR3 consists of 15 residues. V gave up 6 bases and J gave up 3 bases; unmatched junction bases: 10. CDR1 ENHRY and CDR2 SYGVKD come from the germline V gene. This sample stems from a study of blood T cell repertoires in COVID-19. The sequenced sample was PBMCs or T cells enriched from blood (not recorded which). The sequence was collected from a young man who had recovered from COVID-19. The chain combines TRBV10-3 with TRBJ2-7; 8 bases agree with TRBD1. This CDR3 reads CAIRRQGSVNYEQYF. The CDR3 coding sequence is TGTGCCATCAGAAGACAGGGGTCGGTTAACTACGAGCAGTACTTC.